This TCR beta chain came from a study of cytomegalovirus exposure and HLA in healthy donors. Whole-study results and caveats: Cytomegalovirus status was reportedly diagnosed by the classifier with high specificity and sensitivity.

The CDR3 loop spans 16 amino acids. The germline V gene has CDR1 SSHAT and CDR2 FNYEAQ (reference sequence). Of note for this clone: Its antigen remains unknown. A read error may produce the germline difference seen at one junction end.

This PCR relied on a set of 60 Vbeta primers and 13 Jbeta primers. The repertoire was sequenced with immunoSEQ multiplex PCR; TCRdb's copy has only in-frame clones and lacks some. Here the sample spans around 130,000 clones, roughly three quarters being singletons. This receptor was obtained from a man aged 30-40 years in good health and CMV-seronegative. The V call is TRBV7-7, the J call TRBJ2-5; TRBD2 matches 12 bases. Source material: PBMCs. The CDR3 region is CASSLGLAGSQETQYF. The CDR3, as DNA: TGTGCTAGCAGCTTAGGACTAGCGGGGTCCCAAGAGACCCAGTACTTC.